This T cell receptor (beta chain) is from a study of beta chain features in type 1 diabetes. Study overall: The study examined around 100 million sorted cells across all samples. Study-wide points: In the patient group, naive, central memory and Treg TCRB repertoires seemed more alike than in the healthy donor group.

To note about this clone: What it binds is unknown. This specimen includes other DNA sequences encoding the same CDR3.

V shed 6 bases, J shed 0 bases, and the junction held 4 bases outside the gene matches. Germline V gives CDR1 MDHEN, CDR2 SYDVKM. This CDR3 region has 15 residues. One heparinised draw of blood, averaging about 110 mL, came from each donor. The investigators reverse transcribed all of the isolated RNA, so they sequenced expressed TCRB transcripts. TCRdb keeps only in-frame clones here, not all; method: immunoSEQ multiplex PCR. Of 900,000 or so clones listed, roughly 16% are singletons. Sequencing input: naive CD4+ T cells from blood. The V gene is TRBV28, the J gene TRBJ2-7, with 11 bases that match TRBD2. This receptor was identified in a woman aged 18-29 years in good health. In DNA form, the CDR3 reads TGTGCCAGCAGCTCCGGGACTAGCGGCTCCTACGAGCAGTACTTC. Translated, it gives CASSSGTSGSYEQYF.